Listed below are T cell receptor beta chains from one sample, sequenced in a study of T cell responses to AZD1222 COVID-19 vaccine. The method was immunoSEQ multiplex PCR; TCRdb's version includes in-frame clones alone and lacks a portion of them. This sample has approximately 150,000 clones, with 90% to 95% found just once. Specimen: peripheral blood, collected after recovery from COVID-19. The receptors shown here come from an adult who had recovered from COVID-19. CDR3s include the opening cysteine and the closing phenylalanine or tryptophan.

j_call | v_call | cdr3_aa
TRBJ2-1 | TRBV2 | CASSVGLAGYNEQFF
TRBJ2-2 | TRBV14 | CASSQARGSGELFF
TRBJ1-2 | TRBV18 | CASSPDRDYGYTF
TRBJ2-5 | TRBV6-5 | CATGGTGGSGETQYF
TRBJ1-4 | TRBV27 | CASSTIGGRGEKLFF
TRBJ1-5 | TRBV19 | CASIPGQGAGEPQHF
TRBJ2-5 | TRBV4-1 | CASSQEPDIQETQYF
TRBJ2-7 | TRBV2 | CASRGTSGFYEQYF
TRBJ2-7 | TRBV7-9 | CASSLASLRSSYEQYF
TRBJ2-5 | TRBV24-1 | CATSDLKGAVGLTLQETQYF
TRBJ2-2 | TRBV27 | CASSAREAGELFF
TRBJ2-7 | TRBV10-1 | CASSPTGTGIQEQYF
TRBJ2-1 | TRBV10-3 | CAISETDLASGRPNEQFF
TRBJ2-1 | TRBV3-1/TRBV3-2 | CASSRLQGSNEQFF
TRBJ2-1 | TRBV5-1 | CASRQGIDNEQFF
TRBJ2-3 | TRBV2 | CASPESDTDTQYF
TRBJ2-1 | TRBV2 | CASKFTGGEQFF
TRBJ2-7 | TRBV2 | CASTGPDSHPYEQYF
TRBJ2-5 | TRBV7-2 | CASSARLAGAYISETQYF
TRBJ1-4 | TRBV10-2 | CASSVSGIVREKLFF
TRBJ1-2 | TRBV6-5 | CASTGSRGYTF
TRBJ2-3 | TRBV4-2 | CASSQAALADTQYF
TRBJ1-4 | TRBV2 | CASCDRQDQEKLFF
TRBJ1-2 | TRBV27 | CASRDSYGYTF
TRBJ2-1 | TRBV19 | CASSIRDRGYNEQFF
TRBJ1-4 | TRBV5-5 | CASSLALQGINEKLFF